Each of the 25 T cell receptor beta chains below was sequenced from the same sample in a study of shared clonotypes between healthy human individuals. The data were produced by immunoSEQ multiplex PCR, yet TCRdb's version contains in-frame clones alone and is incomplete. This table holds about 550,000 clones, 95% found once. Only CD45RO-negative cells positively selected for CCR7 counted as naive CD8 cells, so terminally differentiated effector memory CD45RA+ cells were excluded. Sequenced: naive CD8+ T cells sorted from blood. These receptors were taken from a woman in her 30s in good health.

This clone was counted once. The V call is TRBV6-1, the J call TRBJ2-3; a weak D match, TRBD1 (6 bases). The germline gives CDR1 MNHNS, CDR2 SASEGT. The CDR3 loop spans 15 amino acids. The V gene lost 6 bases and the J gene lost 2 bases, with 15 bases spanning the gap. In DNA, the CDR3 is TGTGCCAGCAGGTCGTGGACAGCCGACACAGATACGCAGTATTTT. It encodes CASRSWTADTDTQYF.

The chain is built from TRBV28 and TRBJ1-5, with 8 bases that match TRBD1. The germline V gene encodes CDR1 MDHEN and CDR2 SYDVKM. The length of the CDR3 is 13 residues. Trimming took 8 bases from V and 7 from J; bases not matched to a gene: 7. The CDR3 loop is CASLTGAGQPQHF. In DNA form, the CDR3 reads TGTGCCAGCTTGACAGGGGCCGGACAGCCCCAGCATTTT.

The genes are TRBV28 and TRBJ2-1, with a weak D call TRBD2 (6 bases). The CDR3 has 15 residues. Germline V gene sequence: CDR1 MDHEN, CDR2 SYDVKM. Trimming shortened V by 5 bases and J by 8 bases, and 19 bases separated the two germline ends. The CDR3 reads CASSQDLGRQDEQFF. DNA for the CDR3: TGTGCCAGCAGTCAAGACTTGGGGAGGCAAGATGAGCAGTTCTTC. The variable domain in full, with the rest retrieved from reference TRBV28 and TRBJ2-1, is DVKVTQSSRYLVKRTGEKVFLECVQDMDHENMFWYRQDPGLGLRLIYFSYDVKMKEKGDIPEGYSVSREKKERFSLILESASTNQTSMYLCASSQDLGRQDEQFFGPGTRLTVL.

This clone was recorded a few times. The V gene is TRBV4-1, the J gene TRBJ1-5; TRBD1 is a possible D gene (5 bases). This CDR3 spans 16 amino acids. V lost 4 bases to trimming and J lost 2 bases, with 15 bases between them. Germline assignment: CDR1 MGHRA and CDR2 YSYEKL. The CDR3 nucleotides read TGCGCCAGCAGCCCCAACTTCGGGGGGGGCAATCAGCCCCAGCATTTT. Amino acid sequence: CASSPNFGGGNQPQHF.

The chain links TRBV2 to TRBJ1-2, with 12 nucleotides matching TRBD1. The CDR3 is 16 residues long. V was clipped by 5 bases and J by 4 bases; unmatched bases: 8. CDR1 and CDR2 from the germline V gene are SNHLY and FYNNEI. DNA for the CDR3: TGTGCCAGCAGTTCTTCTGGGACAGGGGGCGGCTATGGCTACACCTTC. Translated, it gives CASSSSGTGGGYGYTF.

This clone was seen only a few times. The gene calls are TRBV28 and TRBJ1-5; D uncertain. Trimming shortened V by 4 bases and J by 8 bases, and 6 bases separated the two germline ends. Germline-derived CDR1 and CDR2 are MDHEN and SYDVKM. CDR3 length equals 11 residues. The CDR3 spells CASSSHEPQHF. The CDR3 nucleotides read TGTGCCAGCAGTTCCCACGAGCCCCAGCATTTT.

The rearrangement uses TRBV28 and TRBJ1-3; the D gene is possibly TRBD1 (6 bases). Germline V gives CDR1 MDHEN, CDR2 SYDVKM. The CDR3 consists of 17 residues. The germline V and J ends were trimmed by 5 bases and 2 bases, with 19 bases remaining between them. The CDR3 spells CASSGINRERAGNTIYF. In DNA form, the CDR3 reads TGTGCCAGCAGTGGGATCAACAGGGAGAGGGCTGGAAACACCATATATTTT. The full variable domain, in which reference TRBV28 and TRBJ1-3 provide the parts outside the CDR3, is DVKVTQSSRYLVKRTGEKVFLECVQDMDHENMFWYRQDPGLGLRLIYFSYDVKMKEKGDIPEGYSVSREKKERFSLILESASTNQTSMYLCASSGINRERAGNTIYFGEGSWLTVV.

This CDR3 reads CASSFQLAGLYNEQFF. CDR3 bases: TGTGCCAGCAGTTTTCAACTAGCGGGACTATACAATGAGCAGTTCTTC. The chain links TRBV28 to TRBJ2-1, with TRBD2 identical over 10 bases. This CDR3 has 16 amino acids. V shed 3 bases, J shed 4 bases, and the junction held 6 bases outside the gene matches. The V gene's germline CDR1 is MDHEN and CDR2 SYDVKM.

This chain uses TRBV11-2 with TRBJ2-2; possibly TRBD1 or TRBD2 for D (5 bases each). V shed 5 bases and J shed 6 bases, with 13 bases lying between them. This CDR3 region has 14 residues. The germline V gene encodes CDR1 SGHAT and CDR2 FQNNGV. The CDR3 sequence: CASSPWDPPGELFF. The DNA for the CDR3 is TGTGCCAGCAGCCCATGGGACCCACCCGGGGAGCTGTTTTTT.

V gene TRBV10-3 combines with J gene TRBJ1-4; D is unclear. The CDR3 loop spans 14 amino acids. Germline V CDR1 and CDR2: ENHRY, SYGVKD. Trimming stripped 3 bases from V and 5 bases from J, with 10 bases between. CDR3 amino acids: CAISEGQLNEKLFF. CDR3 DNA: TGTGCCATCAGTGAAGGGCAGTTAAATGAAAAACTGTTTTTT.

The gene calls are TRBV2 and TRBJ2-3, with D possibly TRBD2 on 5 matching bases. Germline lookup yields CDR1 SNHLY and CDR2 FYNNEI. The CDR3 length is 15 residues. V was trimmed by 1 base and J by 2 bases, leaving 10 bases between them. This CDR3 reads CASSEDASLTDTQYF. The CDR3, as DNA: TGTGCCAGCAGTGAAGACGCTAGCCTCACAGATACGCAGTATTTT.

Of note for this clone: The sample holds other DNA sequences that translate to the same CDR3. V gene TRBV9 combines with J gene TRBJ1-2; D gene ambiguous. The CDR3 runs to 12 residues. Trimming cost V 2 bases and J 2 bases, with 4 bases left between them. Germline V CDR1 and CDR2: SGDLS, YYNGEE. The CDR3 DNA is TGTGCCAGCAGCGTGGGGAACTATGGCTACACCTTC. Protein: CASSVGNYGYTF.

This clone has only one observation. V is TRBV5-1 and J is TRBJ2-7; D might be TRBD2 (6 bases). Germline V gene sequence: CDR1 SGHRS, CDR2 YFSETQ. CDR3 size: 21 residues. V was shortened by 0 bases and J by 1 base, with 29 bases between the two germline ends. The CDR3: CASSLDSRDTTSYIRSYEQYF. For the CDR3, the DNA is TGCGCCAGCAGCTTGGACTCTAGAGATACTACTAGCTATATACGATCCTACGAGCAGTACTTC.

V is TRBV7-9 and J is TRBJ2-1; D is perhaps TRBD1 (5 bases). The CDR3 totals 14 residues. Trimming pared 5 bases from V and 4 bases from J, leaving 12 bases between. CDR1 is SEHNR, CDR2 FQNEAQ, per germline (reference sequence). The CDR3 is CASSNRIVYNEQFF. CDR3 bases: TGTGCCAGCAGCAACAGGATAGTTTACAATGAGCAGTTCTTC.

The chain carries TRBV19 and TRBJ2-2, with 10 positions matching TRBD2. Germline CDR1 and CDR2: LNHDA and SQIVND (reference sequence). Unmatched junction bases numbered 7, after V lost 5 bases and J lost 7 bases. The CDR3 runs 15 residues. The CDR3 DNA reads TGTGCCAGTAGTCCTTGGACTAGCGGTAACGGGGAGCTGTTTTTT. It codes for CASSPWTSGNGELFF.

The chain employs TRBV7-9 and TRBJ1-3; no definite D call. The germline V and J ends were trimmed by 3 bases and 3 bases, with 3 bases remaining between them. Germline CDR1 and CDR2: SEHNR and FQNEAQ (reference sequence). There are 12 residues in the CDR3. CDR3 sequence (DNA): TGTGCCAGCAGCTTGAATGGAAACACCATATATTTT. Encoded protein: CASSLNGNTIYF.

The rearrangement links TRBV7-6 to TRBJ2-7, with D perhaps being TRBD1 or TRBD2 (7 bases each). V was cut by 2 bases and J by 1 base, with 9 bases left in between. The germline gives CDR1 SGHVS, CDR2 FNYEAQ. This CDR3 contains 14 residues. CDR3 sequence reads: CASSLQGGSYEQYF. CDR3 sequence (DNA): TGTGCCAGCAGCTTACAGGGGGGGTCCTACGAGCAGTACTTC. Full variable domain (missing parts from reference TRBV7-6 and TRBJ2-7): GAGVSQSPRYKVTKRGQDVALRCDPISGHVSLYWYRQALGQGPEFLTYFNYEAQQDKSGLPNDRFSAERPEGSISTLTIQRTEQRDSAMYRCASSLQGGSYEQYFGPGTRLTVT.

The rearrangement links TRBV28 to TRBJ2-5; maybe TRBD2 (5 bases). Germline CDR1 is MDHEN and CDR2 is SYDVKM. The CDR3 consists of 14 residues. The ends were cut back, 1 base at V and 1 base at J, with 7 bases in the middle. The CDR3 DNA reads TGTGCCAGCAGTTTATACAGCGGCCAAGAGACCCAGTACTTC. Protein product: CASSLYSGQETQYF.

The chain is built from TRBV28 and TRBJ2-2; TRBD2 matches 10 bases. Trimming at V came to 4 bases and at J to 4 bases, leaving 12 bases not matched to a gene. This CDR3 contains 18 residues. Germline loops: CDR1 MDHEN, CDR2 SYDVKM. The CDR3 bases are TGTGCCAGCAGTTCCCCCTTCCAGCTAGCGGGAGTCACCGGGGAGCTGTTTTTT. Its translation: CASSSPFQLAGVTGELFF.

The chain links TRBV29-1 to TRBJ2-1, with 7 positions matching TRBD2. Unmatched junction bases numbered 11, after V lost 1 base and J lost 5 bases. The length of the CDR3 is 16 residues. The germline V gene has CDR1 SQVTM and CDR2 ANQGSEA. DNA for the CDR3: TGCAGCGTTGAAGGGTGGGCTAGCGGAAGAAACAATGAGCAGTTCTTC. Its translation: CSVEGWASGRNNEQFF.

Written as DNA, the CDR3 is TGTGCCAGCAGTGGACGGACCCCCTACGAGCAGTACTTC. It is translated as CASSGRTPYEQYF. The V call is TRBV2, the J call TRBJ2-7; the D is unclear. The germline V and J ends were trimmed by 4 bases and 2 bases, with 9 bases remaining between them. Germline V gene data show CDR1 as SNHLY and CDR2 as FYNNEI. The CDR3 length is 13 residues.

As concerns this clone: This sample also contains other DNA sequences that code for the same CDR3. The chain couples TRBV28 to TRBJ2-3; D is unresolved. The CDR3 totals 11 residues. V shed 3 bases and J shed 6 bases, with 4 bases lying between them. Germline V gives CDR1 MDHEN, CDR2 SYDVKM. The CDR3 reads CASSFTDTQYF. CDR3 DNA: TGTGCCAGCAGTTTCACCGATACGCAGTATTTT. The full variable domain, with the rest looked up from reference TRBV28 and TRBJ2-3, is DVKVTQSSRYLVKRTGEKVFLECVQDMDHENMFWYRQDPGLGLRLIYFSYDVKMKEKGDIPEGYSVSREKKERFSLILESASTNQTSMYLCASSFTDTQYFGPGTRLTVL.

The chain employs TRBV9 and TRBJ1-4, with no clear D. Germline lookup yields CDR1 SGDLS and CDR2 YYNGEE. Between the trimmed V and J ends, which lost 0 bases and 0 bases, there was a span of 9 bases. CDR3 size: 16 residues. The CDR3 DNA is TGTGCCAGCAGCGTAGGGCCCAGCCCAACTAATGAAAAACTGTTTTTT. It translates to CASSVGPSPTNEKLFF.

The chain recombines TRBV9 with TRBJ1-2; 10 bases line up with TRBD1. From germline, CDR1 is SGDLS and CDR2 YYNGEE. The CDR3 spans 17 residues. J lost 4 bases, V lost 3 bases, and 12 bases had no gene match. In DNA, the CDR3 is TGTGCCAGCAGCGGGTGGACAGGGGGACCGGCGGGCTATGGCTACACCTTC. Encoded protein: CASSGWTGGPAGYGYTF.

The chain combines TRBV27 with TRBJ1-5, with a possible D match to TRBD1 (5 bases). The CDR3 covers 15 residues. Trimming shortened V by 6 bases and J by 9 bases, and 21 bases separated the two germline ends. Germline V gene lookup returns CDR1 MNHEY and CDR2 SMNVEV (reference sequence). The CDR3 reads CASSPIPQGGLPQHF. DNA for the CDR3: TGTGCCAGCAGCCCCATTCCCCAGGGAGGGCTGCCCCAGCATTTT.